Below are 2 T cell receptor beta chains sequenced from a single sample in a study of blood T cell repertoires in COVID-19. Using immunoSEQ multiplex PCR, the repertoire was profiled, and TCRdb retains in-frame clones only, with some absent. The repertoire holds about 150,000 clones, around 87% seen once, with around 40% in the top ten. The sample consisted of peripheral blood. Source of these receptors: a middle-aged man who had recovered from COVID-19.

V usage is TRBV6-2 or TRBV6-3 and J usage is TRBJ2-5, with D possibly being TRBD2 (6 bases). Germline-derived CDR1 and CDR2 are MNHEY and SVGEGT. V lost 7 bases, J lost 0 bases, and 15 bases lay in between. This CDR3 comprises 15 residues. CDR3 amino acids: CASTPAGNYQETQYF. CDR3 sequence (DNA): TGTGCCAGCACCCCAGCGGGTAATTACCAAGAGACCCAGTACTTC.

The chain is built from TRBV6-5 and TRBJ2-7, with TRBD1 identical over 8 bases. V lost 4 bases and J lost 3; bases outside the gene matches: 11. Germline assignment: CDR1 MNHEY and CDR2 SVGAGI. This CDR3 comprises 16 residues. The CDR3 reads CASSSLDRAFIYEQYF. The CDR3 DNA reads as TGTGCCAGCAGTTCCCTGGACAGGGCTTTTATCTACGAGCAGTACTTC.